This T cell receptor (beta chain) derives from a study of PD-1 blockade in classical Hodgkin lymphoma. Each and every patient relapsed after autologous stem cell transplantation, and patients got differing brentuximab vedotin exposure. TCRdb keeps only in-frame clones here, not all; method: immunoSEQ multiplex PCR. The table includes tens of thousands of clones, approximately 73% detected once. The receptor was derived from a human donor with classical Hodgkin lymphoma. Sequenced here: peripheral blood mononuclear cells (PBMCs), sampled before the second cycle of nivolumab.

As DNA, the CDR3 is TGTGCCAGCAGTTTAAGGCCAGTATACACAGATACGCAGTATTTT. Protein: CASSLRPVYTDTQYF. This chain connects TRBV27 to TRBJ2-3, with D unresolved. Germline lookup yields CDR1 MNHEY and CDR2 SMNVEV (reference sequence). V lost 2 bases to trimming and J lost 2 bases, with 11 bases between them. The CDR3 contains 15 residues.